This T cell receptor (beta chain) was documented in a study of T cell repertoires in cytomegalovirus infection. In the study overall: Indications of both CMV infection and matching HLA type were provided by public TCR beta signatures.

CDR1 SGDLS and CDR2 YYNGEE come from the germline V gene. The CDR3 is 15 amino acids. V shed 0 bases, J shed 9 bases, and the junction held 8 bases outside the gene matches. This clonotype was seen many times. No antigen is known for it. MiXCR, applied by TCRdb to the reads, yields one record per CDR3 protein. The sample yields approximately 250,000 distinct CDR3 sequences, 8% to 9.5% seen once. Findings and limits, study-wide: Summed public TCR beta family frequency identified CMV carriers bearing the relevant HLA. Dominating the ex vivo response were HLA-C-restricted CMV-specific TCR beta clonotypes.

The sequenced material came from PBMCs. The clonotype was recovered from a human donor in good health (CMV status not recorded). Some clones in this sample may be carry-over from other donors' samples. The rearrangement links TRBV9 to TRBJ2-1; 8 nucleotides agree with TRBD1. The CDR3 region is CASSVDGQGIGEQFF. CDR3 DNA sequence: TGTGCCAGCAGCGTAGATGGACAGGGAATCGGTGAGCAGTTCTTC. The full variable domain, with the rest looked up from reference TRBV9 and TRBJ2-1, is DSGVTQTPKHLITATGQRVTLRCSPRSGDLSVYWYQQSLDQGLQFLIQYYNGEERAKGNILERFSAQQFPDLHSELNLSSLELGDSALYFCASSVDGQGIGEQFFGPGTRLTVL.